This entry is about one TCR beta chain. The data are from a study of T cell changes during pregnancy in multiple sclerosis. Data came from immunoSEQ multiplex PCR; TCRdb stores just in-frame clones and leaves some out. The sample lists fewer than 60,000 clones, about 90% occurring once. The TCR was taken from a female donor with multiple sclerosis, enrolled in a pregnancy study. This material consisted of CD4+ T cells from peripheral blood mononuclear cells, taken after pregnancy.

This CDR3 is CASSSNSYNEQFF. CDR3 bases: TGTGCCAGCAGCTCCAACTCCTACAATGAGCAGTTCTTC. The V gene is TRBV7-2, the J gene TRBJ2-1; D gene ambiguous. Trimming stripped 4 bases from V and 0 bases from J, with 4 bases between. The CDR3 covers 13 residues. Germline-derived CDR1 and CDR2 are SGHTA and FQGNSA.